Here is one T cell receptor (beta chain) with its context. The source of the sample is a study of blood T cell repertoires in COVID-19. Study processing details: Estimation of nucleated cell counts relied on the amplification of reference gene primers. Only in-frame clones appear in the TCRdb table, and some are missing; sequencing was by immunoSEQ multiplex PCR. V and J calls and clone size are given by that table; D and trimming were obtained from the DNA. The sample records 20,000 to 25,000 clones, 80% to 85% being singletons. Germline CDR1 SNHLY, CDR2 FYNNEI. The length of the CDR3 is 15 residues. The J segment lost 8 bases and the V segment lost 4 bases, leaving 9 bases of the junction unmatched.

Sample: peripheral blood. The clonotype originates from an elderly woman with acute or convalescent COVID-19. This chain joins TRBV2 and TRBJ1-2; 11 positions agree with TRBD1. CDR3 nucleotides: TGTGCCAGCAGTGCCGGGACAGGGGGATTGGGAGGCTACACCTTC. Translation: CASSAGTGGLGGYTF.